A single sample is the source of the 19 T cell receptor beta chains below, sequenced in a study of CD4 T cells in relation to SARS-CoV-2 and coronaviruses. TCRdb keeps only in-frame clones here, not all; method: immunoSEQ multiplex PCR. This sample yields tens of thousands of clones, of which 70% to 90% are seen a single time; around 1.3% belongs to the top ten. CD4+ T cells from unexposed donors were obtained before the COVID-19 pandemic (2011-2018). Sequenced material: memory CD4+ T cells from PBMCs. The receptors here all came from a human donor in good health.

The chain employs TRBV12-3 or TRBV12-4 and TRBJ2-1; 7 nucleotides agree with TRBD2. The CDR3 spans 12 residues. Unmatched junction bases numbered 5, after V lost 6 bases and J lost 9 bases. As DNA, the CDR3 is TGTGCCAGCAGCCCGTGGGGGGGTGAGCAGTTCTTC. Protein: CASSPWGGEQFF.

The chain is built from TRBV24-1 and TRBJ2-2; tentatively, D is TRBD2 (5 bases). This CDR3 is 12 amino acids long. CDR1 is KGHDR and CDR2 is SFDVKD in the germline V gene. Trimming took 7 bases from V and 6 from J, leaving 8 bases between them. In nucleotides, the CDR3 is TGTGCCACCAGAACTAGGGCCGGGGAGCTGTTTTTT. This translates into CATRTRAGELFF.

This clone appeared a few times. The V call is TRBV27, the J call TRBJ2-1, with D perhaps TRBD1 or TRBD2 (5 bases each). The CDR3 runs 14 residues. Between the trimmed V and J ends, which lost 8 bases and 2 bases, there was a span of 13 bases. Germline V gene sequence: CDR1 MNHEY, CDR2 SMNVEV (reference sequence). The DNA of the CDR3 is TGTGCCAGCTCGTCCGGGGCCACCTACAATGAGCAGTTCTTC. It yields the protein CASSSGATYNEQFF.

Only a few counts were recorded for this clone. The chain recombines TRBV3-1 (or the pseudogene TRBV3-2) with TRBJ2-3; 13 bases line up with TRBD2. Germline V CDR1 and CDR2: LGHDT, YNNKEL (reference sequence). CDR3 size: 16 residues. With 5 bases clipped from V and 5 bases from J, the junction kept 7 bases outside the gene matches. For the CDR3, the DNA is TGTGCCAGCAGCTCTAGGACTAGCGGGAGAATAGATACGCAGTATTTT. As protein: CASSSRTSGRIDTQYF.

The chain joins TRBV5-1 to TRBJ2-7; maybe TRBD1 (5 bases). Trimming pared 0 bases from V and 3 bases from J, leaving 13 bases between. Germline-derived CDR1 and CDR2 are SGHRS and YFSETQ. This CDR3 has 15 residues. Here the CDR3 reads CASSLVVGRGYEQYF. The DNA of the CDR3 is TGCGCCAGCAGCTTGGTGGTGGGAAGGGGCTACGAGCAGTACTTC.

The rearrangement links TRBV19 to TRBJ2-2; the D is unclear. CDR3 length equals 12 residues. Germline lookup yields CDR1 LNHDA and CDR2 SQIVND (reference sequence). The V end was cut by 7 bases, the J end by 6 bases, with 9 bases between. The CDR3 DNA reads as TGTGCCAGTAAAAGGGTTGCCGGGGAGCTGTTTTTT. Its protein is CASKRVAGELFF.

The gene calls are TRBV15 and TRBJ1-1, with 8 bases that match TRBD1. V shed 0 bases, J shed 11 bases, and the junction held 5 bases outside the gene matches. Germline V gives CDR1 LNHNV, CDR2 YYDKDF (reference sequence). CDR3 size: 13 residues. The CDR3 DNA is TGTGCCACCAGCAGAGATTCAGGGGGCGTTGCTTTCTTT. This translates into CATSRDSGGVAFF.

This rearrangement joins TRBV18 to TRBJ2-1, with 11 bases fitting TRBD2. Germline V gene sequence: CDR1 KGHSH, CDR2 LQKENI. The CDR3 is 15 residues long. Trimming at V came to 4 bases and at J to 8 bases, leaving 7 bases not matched to a gene. CDR3: CASSLGTSGMDEQFF. DNA for the CDR3: TGTGCCAGCTCACTCGGGACTAGCGGTATGGATGAGCAGTTCTTC.

The J gene is TRBJ1-1, the V gene TRBV27; D unclear. The germline V and J ends were trimmed by 0 bases and 4 bases, with 15 bases remaining between them. CDR1 is MNHEY and CDR2 is SMNVEV in the germline V gene (reference sequence). The CDR3 sequence is 16 residues long. CDR3 protein: CASSLSIRRSVTEAFF. CDR3 DNA sequence: TGTGCCAGCAGTTTATCGATAAGGCGGTCGGTCACTGAAGCTTTCTTT.

The chain uses TRBV7-2 and TRBJ2-3; TRBD2 matches at 8 bases. J gave up 4 bases and V 0 bases, and 12 bases lay outside the gene matches. Germline V gene lookup returns CDR1 SGHTA and CDR2 FQGNSA. CDR3 length: 18 residues. The CDR3 sequence is CASSLAPRLARSADTQYF. Written as DNA, the CDR3 is TGTGCCAGCAGCTTAGCGCCGCGACTAGCGCGGAGTGCAGATACGCAGTATTTT.

The chain recombines TRBV27 with TRBJ2-1, with 13 positions matching TRBD2. V lost 7 bases and J lost 6; bases outside the gene matches: 3. Germline lookup yields CDR1 MNHEY and CDR2 SMNVEV (reference sequence). CDR3 length: 14 amino acids. The chain's CDR3 is CASKGLAGINEQFF. CDR3 coding DNA: TGTGCCAGCAAGGGACTAGCGGGAATCAATGAGCAGTTCTTC.

V gene TRBV7-3 combines with J gene TRBJ1-1; D remains unclear. CDR3 length: 16 amino acids. The V end was cut by 5 bases, the J end by 5 bases, with 21 bases between. Germline V gene lookup returns CDR1 SGHTA and CDR2 FQGTGA. The CDR3 sequence: CASSPVPRYQETEAFF. The CDR3, as DNA: TGTGCCAGCAGCCCGGTCCCTAGGTATCAGGAAACTGAAGCTTTCTTT.

The chain has TRBV5-1 and TRBJ1-1; D gene ambiguous. This CDR3 region has 17 residues. Germline assignment: CDR1 SGHRS and CDR2 YFSETQ. V dropped 2 bases and J dropped 0 bases, with 17 bases sitting between them. The chain's CDR3 is CASSLGNRSPMNTEAFF. CDR3 nucleotide sequence: TGCGCCAGCAGCTTAGGTAATCGTTCCCCCATGAACACTGAAGCTTTCTTT.

V gene TRBV27 combines with J gene TRBJ2-7, with 9 nucleotides matching TRBD2. CDR1 MNHEY and CDR2 SMNVEV come from the germline V gene (reference sequence). V trimming: 6 bases; J trimming: 0 bases; junction bases outside the gene matches: 6. CDR3 size: 15 residues. This CDR3 is CASRGAGGSSYEQYF. The CDR3 coding sequence is TGTGCCAGCAGGGGAGCGGGAGGCTCCTCCTACGAGCAGTACTTC.

J is TRBJ1-5 and V is TRBV28; no clear D. Germline lookup yields CDR1 MDHEN and CDR2 SYDVKM. The ends were cut back, 6 bases at V and 0 bases at J, with 18 bases in the middle. The CDR3 consists of 17 residues. The CDR3 DNA follows: TGTGCCAGCAGGCCCCAAGGTTGGGGTGTTAGCAATCAGCCCCAGCATTTT. Translated: CASRPQGWGVSNQPQHF.

This rearrangement joins TRBV10-2 to TRBJ1-2, with unresolved D. CDR1 is WSHSY, CDR2 SAAADI, per germline. The CDR3 contains 13 residues. Trimming stripped 3 bases from V and 4 bases from J, with 9 bases between. This CDR3 is CASSDPSGYGYTF. The CDR3 nucleotides are TGCGCCAGCAGTGATCCGAGCGGCTATGGCTACACCTTC.

This clone has a single count. V usage is TRBV29-1 and J usage is TRBJ2-5, with TRBD1 matching 8 bases. Germline CDR1 and CDR2: SQVTM and ANQGSEA. CDR3 length equals 13 residues. V was pared by 7 bases and J by 2 bases, with 6 bases of the junction left unmatched. CDR3 region: CSALQGDQETQYF. The CDR3, as DNA: TGCAGCGCTCTACAGGGGGATCAAGAGACCCAGTACTTC.

The chain is built from TRBV13 and TRBJ2-2; 9 nucleotides align to TRBD1. CDR1 is PRHDT and CDR2 is FYEKMQ in the germline V gene (reference sequence). Losses at the gene ends were 8 bases for V and 5 bases for J; bases not matched to a gene: 12. This CDR3 spans 16 amino acids. As DNA, the CDR3 is TGTGCCAGCTCCCAATACCGGACAGGGGTAACCGGGGAGCTGTTTTTT. As protein: CASSQYRTGVTGELFF.

The CDR3 region has the DNA TGTGCCAGCAGGACTCCATCCTTTTCCAATGAGCAGTTCTTC. Protein: CASRTPSFSNEQFF. The V and J genes are TRBV28 and TRBJ2-1; D gene ambiguous. CDR1 is MDHEN and CDR2 is SYDVKM in the germline V gene. Trimming removed 6 bases from V and 6 bases from J, with 15 bases in between. The CDR3 totals 14 residues.